A single sample is the source of the 6 T cell receptor beta chains below, sequenced in a study of regulatory T cells in long-lasting Graves disease. Described time point: persistent/refractory GD, antithyroid drugs over 5 years with positive TRAb. The TCR library used RNA extracted from PBMCs. The authors built TCR beta libraries using iRepertoire HTBI primers and Arm-PCR of CDR3 regions. Using its own MiXCR run on the multiplex PCR reads, TCRdb lists one record per CDR3 protein. The data contain roughly 450,000 distinct CDR3 sequences, 20% of them singletons. The sequencing here drew on peripheral blood mononuclear cells (PBMCs), taken when the disease was refractory, from a patient treated with antithyroid drugs. The origin of the receptors is a female donor with Graves disease.

This clonotype was observed once. CDR3 in amino acids: CASSVGVGEQFF. The CDR3 nucleotides are TGTGCCAGCAGTGTAGGAGTGGGGGAGCAGTTCTTC. This chain connects TRBV25-1 to TRBJ2-1, with D unresolved. With 4 bases removed from V and 10 bases from J, the gap between germline ends came to 11 bases. CDR1 MGHDK and CDR2 SYGVNS come from the germline V gene. This CDR3 region has 12 residues.

This clonotype occurred many times. The V call is TRBV2, the J call TRBJ1-4; TRBD1 aligns across 11 bases. CDR1 and CDR2 from the germline V gene are SNHLY and FYNNEI. This CDR3 is 15 amino acids long. The V and J ends lost 6 bases and 11 bases, in that order; junction bases with no gene match: 11. The CDR3 region has the DNA TGTGCCAGCAGAATAGGACAGGGGGCGGTTGAGAAACTGTTTTTT. This encodes CASRIGQGAVEKLFF.

A word on this clonotype: This may arise from a read error, as a much more abundant clone is one base away. V gene TRBV7-8 combines with J gene TRBJ1-5; TRBD1 agrees at 7 bases. The CDR3 has 15 residues. The germline CDR1 and CDR2 sequences are SGHVS and FQNEAQ. The CDR3 spells CASTTGESGNQPRHF. CDR3 nucleotides: TGTGCCAGCACTACAGGGGAATCGGGCAATCAGCCCCGGCATTTT.

This clonotype was seen only a few times. This chain uses TRBV6-5 with TRBJ2-5, with 11 bases lining up with TRBD2. Germline V gives CDR1 MNHEY, CDR2 SVGAGI. This CDR3 comprises 16 residues. V shed 4 bases and J 5 bases; nucleotides not matched to a gene: 9. The CDR3 nucleotides are TGTGCCAGCAGTTCAAATAGCGGGAGGGCCCGGGAGACCCAGTACTTC. It codes for CASSSNSGRARETQYF.

This clonotype was detected a few times. The DNA for the CDR3 is TGTGCCAGCAGTGATGAGGCAACCGTAATAGAGCAGTACTTC. Encoded protein: CASSDEATVIEQYF. The chain recombines TRBV2 with TRBJ2-7; D unclear. This CDR3 region has 14 residues. V lost 3 bases and J lost 7, with 16 bases in between. Germline CDR1 SNHLY, CDR2 FYNNEI.

This clonotype was picked up a small number of times. The chain couples TRBV7-2 to TRBJ2-2; no clear D gene. The CDR3 is made up of 14 amino acids. Germline V gene lookup returns CDR1 SGHTA and CDR2 FQGNSA. V was cut by 3 bases and J by 5 bases, with 10 bases left in between. CDR3 amino acids: CASSFRSRTGELFF. CDR3 sequence (DNA): TGTGCCAGCAGCTTCAGGAGTCGGACCGGGGAGCTGTTTTTT.